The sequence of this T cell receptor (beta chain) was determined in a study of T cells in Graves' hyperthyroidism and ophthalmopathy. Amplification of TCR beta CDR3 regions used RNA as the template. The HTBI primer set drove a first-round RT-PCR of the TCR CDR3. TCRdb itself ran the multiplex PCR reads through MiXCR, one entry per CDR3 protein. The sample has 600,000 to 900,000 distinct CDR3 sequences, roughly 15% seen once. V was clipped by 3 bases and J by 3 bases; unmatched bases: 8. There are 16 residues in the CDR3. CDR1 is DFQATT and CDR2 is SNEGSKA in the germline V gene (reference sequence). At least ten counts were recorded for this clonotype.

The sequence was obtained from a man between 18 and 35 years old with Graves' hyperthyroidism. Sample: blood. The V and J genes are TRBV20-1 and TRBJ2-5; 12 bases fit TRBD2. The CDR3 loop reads CSASHPRLAGEETQYF. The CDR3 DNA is TGCAGTGCTAGCCACCCCAGACTAGCGGGAGAAGAGACCCAGTACTTC.